The 2 T cell receptor beta chains presented below share a single source sample, sequenced in a study of Ad26.COV2.S vaccination and SARS-CoV-2 variants. Noted treatment: 15 to 20 received Ad26.COV2.S at low or high dose, single or two shots; about five received placebo; per-sample allocation not given. Vaccine and placebo recipients were sampled on day 63 after the first injection. Profiled with immunoSEQ multiplex PCR; TCRdb holds only in-frame clones, not every one. In the table there are some 330,000 clones, around 90% of which are singletons. Material: peripheral blood, obtained in a trial of Ad26.COV2.S vaccine versus placebo. Source of these receptors: a person aged 18-60 years who received the Ad26.COV2.S COVID-19 vaccine or a placebo.

V is TRBV5-1 and J is TRBJ2-1, with 9 bases that match TRBD2. After removal of 2 bases from V and 4 bases from J, the junction contained 7 bases not matched to a gene. Germline V gives CDR1 SGHRS, CDR2 YFSETQ. The CDR3 spans 16 residues. In DNA, the CDR3 is TGCGCCAGCAGCTTTCCTCGACTAGCGGATTACAATGAGCAGTTCTTC. Residues: CASSFPRLADYNEQFF. Full variable domain (remainder filled in from reference TRBV5-1 and TRBJ2-1): KAGVTQTPRYLIKTRGQQVTLSCSPISGHRSVSWYQQTPGQGLQFLFEYFSETQRNKGNFPGRFSGRQFSNSRSEMNVSTLELGDSALYLCASSFPRLADYNEQFFGPGTRLTVL.

The rearrangement joins TRBV7-9 to TRBJ2-7; D possibly corresponds to TRBD2 (6 bases). V lost 5 bases and J 0 bases, leaving 11 bases between the germline ends. The CDR3 has 14 residues. Germline CDR1 SEHNR, CDR2 FQNEAQ (reference sequence). The CDR3 loop is CASSHGGSSYEQYF. CDR3 nucleotide sequence: TGTGCCAGCAGCCACGGGGGTAGCTCCTACGAGCAGTACTTC.